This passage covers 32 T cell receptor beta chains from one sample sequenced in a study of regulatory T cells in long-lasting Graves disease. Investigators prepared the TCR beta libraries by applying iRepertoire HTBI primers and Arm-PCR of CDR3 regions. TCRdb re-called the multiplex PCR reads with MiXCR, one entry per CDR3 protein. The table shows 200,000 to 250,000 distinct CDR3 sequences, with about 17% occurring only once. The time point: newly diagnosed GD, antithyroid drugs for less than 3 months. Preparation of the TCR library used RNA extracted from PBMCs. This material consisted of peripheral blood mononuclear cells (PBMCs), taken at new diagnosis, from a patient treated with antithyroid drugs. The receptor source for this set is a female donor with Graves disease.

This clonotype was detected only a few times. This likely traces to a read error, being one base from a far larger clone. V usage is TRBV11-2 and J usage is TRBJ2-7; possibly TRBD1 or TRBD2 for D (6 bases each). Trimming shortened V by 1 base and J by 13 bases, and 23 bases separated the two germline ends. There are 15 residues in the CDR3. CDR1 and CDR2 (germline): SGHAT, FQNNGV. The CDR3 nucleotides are TGTGCCAGCAGCTTAGTGGGGGGCTTGGGTGAGACCCACTACTTC. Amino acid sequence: CASSLVGGLGETHYF.

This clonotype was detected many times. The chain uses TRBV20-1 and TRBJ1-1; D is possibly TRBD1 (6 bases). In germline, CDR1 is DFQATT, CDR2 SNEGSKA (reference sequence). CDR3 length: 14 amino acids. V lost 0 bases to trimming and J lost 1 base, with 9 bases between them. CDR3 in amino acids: CSARDGQKNTEAFF. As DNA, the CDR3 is TGCAGTGCTAGAGACGGACAGAAGAACACTGAAGCTTTCTTT.

The CDR3 loop reads CATIRQSTGELFF. For the CDR3, the DNA is TGTGCCACAATCCGACAGTCCACCGGGGAGCTGTTTTTT. This sequence joins TRBV28 and TRBJ2-2; tentatively, D is TRBD1 (5 bases). CDR3 size: 13 residues. V gave up 10 bases and J gave up 4 bases, with 13 bases separating them. CDR1 and CDR2 from the germline V gene are MDHEN and SYDVKM.

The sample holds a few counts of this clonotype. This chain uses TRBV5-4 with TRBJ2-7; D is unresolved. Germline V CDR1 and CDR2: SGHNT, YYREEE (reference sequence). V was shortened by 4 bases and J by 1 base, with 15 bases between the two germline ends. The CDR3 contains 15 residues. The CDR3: CASSPDGGSSYEQYF. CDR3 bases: TGTGCCAGCAGCCCCGATGGCGGTTCTTCCTACGAGCAGTACTTC.

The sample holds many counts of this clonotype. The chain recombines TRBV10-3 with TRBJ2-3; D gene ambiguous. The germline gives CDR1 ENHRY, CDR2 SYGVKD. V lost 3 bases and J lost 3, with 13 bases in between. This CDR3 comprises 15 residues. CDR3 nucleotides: TGTGCCATCAGTGATGTCGAGCGTGCAACAGATACGCAGTATTTT. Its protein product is CAISDVERATDTQYF.

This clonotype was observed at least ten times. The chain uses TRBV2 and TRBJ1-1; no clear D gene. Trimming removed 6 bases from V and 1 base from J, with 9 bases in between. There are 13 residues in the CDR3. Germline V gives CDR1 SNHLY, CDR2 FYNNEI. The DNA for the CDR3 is TGTGCCAGCAGGACACACCAGAACACTGAAGCTTTCTTT. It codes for CASRTHQNTEAFF.

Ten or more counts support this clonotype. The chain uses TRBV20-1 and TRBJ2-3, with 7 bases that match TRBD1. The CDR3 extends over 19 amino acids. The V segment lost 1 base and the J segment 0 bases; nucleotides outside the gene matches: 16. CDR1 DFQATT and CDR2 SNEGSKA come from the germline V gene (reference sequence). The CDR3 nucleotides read TGCAGTGCTAGAGGGGCAGACAGGGCGCGCGACTCTAGCACAGATACGCAGTATTTT. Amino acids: CSARGADRARDSSTDTQYF.

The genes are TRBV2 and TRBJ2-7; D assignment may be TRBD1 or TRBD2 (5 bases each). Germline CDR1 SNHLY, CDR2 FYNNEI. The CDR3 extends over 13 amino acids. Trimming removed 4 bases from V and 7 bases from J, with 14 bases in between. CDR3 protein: CASSVVGVWEQYV. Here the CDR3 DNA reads TGTGCCAGCAGTGTAGTGGGGGTCTGGGAGCAGTACGTC.

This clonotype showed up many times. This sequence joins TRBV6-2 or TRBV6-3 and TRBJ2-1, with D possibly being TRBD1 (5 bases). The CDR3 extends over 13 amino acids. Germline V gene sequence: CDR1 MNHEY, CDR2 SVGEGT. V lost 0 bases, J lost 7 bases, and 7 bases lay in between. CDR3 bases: TGTGCCAGCAGTTACTCAGGGGCGAATGAGCAGTTCTTC. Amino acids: CASSYSGANEQFF.

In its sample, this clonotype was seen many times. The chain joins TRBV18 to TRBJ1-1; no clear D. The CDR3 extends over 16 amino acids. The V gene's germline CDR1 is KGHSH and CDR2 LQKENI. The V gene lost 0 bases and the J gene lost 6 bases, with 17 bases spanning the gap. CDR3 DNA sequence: TGTGCCAGCTCACCACCAGACGGCCCGGGAAGAGCTGAAGCTTTCTTT. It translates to CASSPPDGPGRAEAFF.

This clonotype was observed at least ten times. The CDR3 region is CASSLDRSSYEQYF. CDR3 DNA: TGTGCCAGCAGCCTGGACAGGAGCTCCTACGAGCAGTACTTC. The chain recombines TRBV25-1 with TRBJ2-7, with TRBD1 matching 7 bases. CDR3 length equals 14 residues. The V and J ends lost 6 bases and 0 bases, in that order; junction bases with no gene match: 5. In germline, CDR1 is MGHDK, CDR2 SYGVNS.

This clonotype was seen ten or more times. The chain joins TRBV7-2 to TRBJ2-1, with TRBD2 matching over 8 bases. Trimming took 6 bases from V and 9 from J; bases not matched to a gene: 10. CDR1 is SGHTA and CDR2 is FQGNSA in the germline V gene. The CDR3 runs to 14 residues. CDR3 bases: TGTGCCAGCAGAGGGACTAGAGGGTCAAGTGAGCAGTTCTTC. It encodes CASRGTRGSSEQFF. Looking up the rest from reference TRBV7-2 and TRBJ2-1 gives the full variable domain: GAGVSQSPSNKVTEKGKDVELRCDPISGHTALYWYRQSLGQGLEFLIYFQGNSAPDKSGLPSDRFSAERTGGSVSTLTIQRTQQEDSAVYLCASRGTRGSSEQFFGPGTRLTVL.

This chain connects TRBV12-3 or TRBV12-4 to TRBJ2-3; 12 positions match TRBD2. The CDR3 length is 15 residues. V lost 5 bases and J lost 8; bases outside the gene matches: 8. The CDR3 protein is CASSPLSGLAGTQYF. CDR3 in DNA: TGTGCCAGCAGTCCTTTATCGGGACTAGCGGGTACGCAGTATTTT.

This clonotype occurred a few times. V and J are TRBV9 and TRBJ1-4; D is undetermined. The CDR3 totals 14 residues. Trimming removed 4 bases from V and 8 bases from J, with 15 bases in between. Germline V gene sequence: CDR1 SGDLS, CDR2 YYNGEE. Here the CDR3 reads CASSPNDIKEKLFF. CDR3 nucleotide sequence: TGTGCCAGCAGCCCCAATGACATAAAAGAAAAACTGTTTTTT.

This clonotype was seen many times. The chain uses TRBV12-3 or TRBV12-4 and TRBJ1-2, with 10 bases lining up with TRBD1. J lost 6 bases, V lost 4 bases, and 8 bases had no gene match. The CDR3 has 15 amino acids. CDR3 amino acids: CASSSDRGLRNGYTF. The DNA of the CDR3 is TGTGCCAGCAGTTCCGACAGGGGGCTTAGGAATGGCTACACCTTC.

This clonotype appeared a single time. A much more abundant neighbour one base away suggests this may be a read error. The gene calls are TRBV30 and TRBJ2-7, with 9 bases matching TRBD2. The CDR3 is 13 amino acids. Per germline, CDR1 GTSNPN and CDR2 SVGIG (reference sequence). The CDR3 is CTSSGTSFHEQYF. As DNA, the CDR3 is TGTACCTCCTCCGGGACTAGCTTCCACGAGCAGTACTTC.

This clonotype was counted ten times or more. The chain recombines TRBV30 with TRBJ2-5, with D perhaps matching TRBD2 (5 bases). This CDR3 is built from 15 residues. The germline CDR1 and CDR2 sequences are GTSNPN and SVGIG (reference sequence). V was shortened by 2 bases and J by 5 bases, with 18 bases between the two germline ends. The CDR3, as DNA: TGTGCCTGGAGTCCCCGCGACGGGGTGGAGGAGACCCAGTACTTC. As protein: CAWSPRDGVEETQYF.

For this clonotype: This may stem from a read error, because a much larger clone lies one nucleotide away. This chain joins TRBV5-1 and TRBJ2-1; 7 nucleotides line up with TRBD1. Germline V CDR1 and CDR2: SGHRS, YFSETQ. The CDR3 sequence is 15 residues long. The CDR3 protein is CASSLDGQAGDEQSF. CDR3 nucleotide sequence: TGCGCCAGCAGCTTGGATGGACAGGCTGGTGATGAGCAGTCCTTC.

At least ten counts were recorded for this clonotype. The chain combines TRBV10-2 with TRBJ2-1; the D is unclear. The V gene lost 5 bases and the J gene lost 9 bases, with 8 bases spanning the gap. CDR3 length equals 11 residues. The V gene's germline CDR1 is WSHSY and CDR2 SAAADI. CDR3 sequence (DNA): TGCGCCAGCAGTAAAGAAGGTGAGCAGTTCTTC. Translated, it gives CASSKEGEQFF.

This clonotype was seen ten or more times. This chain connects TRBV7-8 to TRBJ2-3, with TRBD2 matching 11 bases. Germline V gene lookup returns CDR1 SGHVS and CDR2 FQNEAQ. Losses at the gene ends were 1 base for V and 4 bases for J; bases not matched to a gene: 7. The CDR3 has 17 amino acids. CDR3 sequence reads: CASSLVSLAGGSDTQYF. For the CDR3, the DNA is TGTGCCAGCAGCTTAGTCTCCCTAGCGGGAGGTTCAGATACGCAGTATTTT.

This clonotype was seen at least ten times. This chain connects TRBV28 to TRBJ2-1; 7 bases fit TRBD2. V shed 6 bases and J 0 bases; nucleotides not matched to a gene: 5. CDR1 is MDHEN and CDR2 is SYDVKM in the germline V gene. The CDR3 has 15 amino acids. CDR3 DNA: TGTGCCAGCAGCCGGGGGGACCACTCCTACAATGAGCAGTTCTTC. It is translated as CASSRGDHSYNEQFF.

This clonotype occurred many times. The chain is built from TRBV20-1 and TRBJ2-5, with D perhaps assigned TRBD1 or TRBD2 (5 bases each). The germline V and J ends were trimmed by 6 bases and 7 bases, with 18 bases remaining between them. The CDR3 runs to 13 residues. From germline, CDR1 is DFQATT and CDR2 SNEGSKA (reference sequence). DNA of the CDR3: TGCAGTGCCAGACTTGCCAGGGACGGGACCCAGTACTTC. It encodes CSARLARDGTQYF.

The CDR3 protein is CSAGTPSGTGELFF. CDR3 in DNA: TGCAGTGCCGGGACTCCTTCGGGCACCGGGGAGCTGTTTTTT. The genes are TRBV20-1 and TRBJ2-2; TRBD2 is a possible D gene (6 bases). The V and J ends lost 6 bases and 4 bases respectively, with 15 bases between them. CDR1 DFQATT and CDR2 SNEGSKA come from the germline V gene (reference sequence). The CDR3 loop spans 14 amino acids.

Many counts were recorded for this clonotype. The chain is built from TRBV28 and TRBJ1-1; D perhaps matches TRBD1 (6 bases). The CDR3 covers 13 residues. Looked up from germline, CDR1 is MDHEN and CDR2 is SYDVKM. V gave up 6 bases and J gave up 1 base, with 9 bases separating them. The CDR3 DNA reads TGTGCCAGCAGGTTGGACAGGAACACTGAAGCTTTCTTT. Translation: CASRLDRNTEAFF.

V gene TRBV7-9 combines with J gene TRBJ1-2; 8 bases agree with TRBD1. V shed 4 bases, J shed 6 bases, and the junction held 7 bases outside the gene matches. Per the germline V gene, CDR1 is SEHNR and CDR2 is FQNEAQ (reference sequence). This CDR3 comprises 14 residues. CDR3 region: CASSSYQGADGYTF. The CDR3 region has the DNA TGTGCCAGCAGCTCGTACCAGGGGGCAGATGGCTACACCTTC.

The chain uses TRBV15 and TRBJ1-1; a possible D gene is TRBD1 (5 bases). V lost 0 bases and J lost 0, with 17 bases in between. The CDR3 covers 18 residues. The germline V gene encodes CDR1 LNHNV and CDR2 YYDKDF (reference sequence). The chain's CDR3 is CATSRDYWGIDMNTEAFF. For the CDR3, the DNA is TGTGCCACCAGCAGAGATTATTGGGGGATAGACATGAACACTGAAGCTTTCTTT.

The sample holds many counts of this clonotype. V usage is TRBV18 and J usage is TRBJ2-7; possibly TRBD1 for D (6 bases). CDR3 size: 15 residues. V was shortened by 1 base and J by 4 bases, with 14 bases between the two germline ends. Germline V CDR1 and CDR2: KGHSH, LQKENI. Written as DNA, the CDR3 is TGTGCCAGCTCACCACAAGCCGGGACAAAATACGAGCAGTACTTC. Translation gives CASSPQAGTKYEQYF.

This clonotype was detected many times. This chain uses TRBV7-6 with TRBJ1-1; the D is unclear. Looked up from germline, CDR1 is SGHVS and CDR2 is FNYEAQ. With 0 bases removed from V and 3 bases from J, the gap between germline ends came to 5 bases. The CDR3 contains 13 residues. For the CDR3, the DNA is TGTGCCAGCAGCTTAGCGGTGGACACTGAAGCTTTCTTT. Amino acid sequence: CASSLAVDTEAFF.

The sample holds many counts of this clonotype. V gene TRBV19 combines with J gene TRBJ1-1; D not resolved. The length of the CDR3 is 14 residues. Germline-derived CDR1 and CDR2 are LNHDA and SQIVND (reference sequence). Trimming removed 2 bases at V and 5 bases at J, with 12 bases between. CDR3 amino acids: CASSIPSSITEAFF. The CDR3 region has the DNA TGTGCCAGTAGTATACCGAGCTCCATAACTGAAGCTTTCTTT.

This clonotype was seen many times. In DNA, the CDR3 is TGTGCCAGCAGTTTATCGGGAGCTAACTATGGCTACACCTTC. Protein sequence: CASSLSGANYGYTF. The J gene is TRBJ1-2, the V gene TRBV12-3 or TRBV12-4, with D uncertain. The CDR3 length is 14 residues. Trimming left V 2 bases short and J 0 bases short, with 7 bases between.

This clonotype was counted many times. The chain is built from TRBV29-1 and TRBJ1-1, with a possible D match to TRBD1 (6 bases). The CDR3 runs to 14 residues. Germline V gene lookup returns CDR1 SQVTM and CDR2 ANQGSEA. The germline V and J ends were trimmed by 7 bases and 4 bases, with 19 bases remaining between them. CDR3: CSARGGAPGTEAFF. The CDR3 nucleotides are TGCAGCGCCCGGGGGGGGGCCCCGGGCACTGAAGCTTTCTTT.

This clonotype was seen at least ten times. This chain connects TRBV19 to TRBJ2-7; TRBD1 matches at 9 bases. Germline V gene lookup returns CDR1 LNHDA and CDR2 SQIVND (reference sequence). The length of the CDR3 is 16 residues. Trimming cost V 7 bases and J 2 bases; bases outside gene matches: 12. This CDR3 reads CASTPGTGLGTYEQYF. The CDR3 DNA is TGTGCCAGTACCCCTGGGACAGGGTTGGGAACCTACGAGCAGTACTTC.